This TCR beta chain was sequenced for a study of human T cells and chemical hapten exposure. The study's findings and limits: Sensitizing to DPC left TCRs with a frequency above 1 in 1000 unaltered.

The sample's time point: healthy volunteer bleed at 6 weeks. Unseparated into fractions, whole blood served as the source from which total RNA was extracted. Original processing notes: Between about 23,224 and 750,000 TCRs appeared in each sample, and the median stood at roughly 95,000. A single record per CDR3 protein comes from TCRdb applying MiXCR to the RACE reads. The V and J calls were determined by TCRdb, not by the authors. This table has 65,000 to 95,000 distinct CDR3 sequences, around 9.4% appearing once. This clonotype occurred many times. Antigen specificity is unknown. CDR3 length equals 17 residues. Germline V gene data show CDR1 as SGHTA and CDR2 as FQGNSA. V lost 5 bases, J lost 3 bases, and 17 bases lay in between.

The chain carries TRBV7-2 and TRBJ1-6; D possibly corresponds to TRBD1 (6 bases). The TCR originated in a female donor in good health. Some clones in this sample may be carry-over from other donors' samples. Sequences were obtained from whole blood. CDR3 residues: CASSHGGALNYNSPLHF. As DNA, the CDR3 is TGTGCCAGCAGCCACGGGGGGGCACTCAACTATAATTCACCCCTCCACTTT.